The rows below give T cell receptor delta chains drawn from one sample of a study of Vδ1+ human thymocytes. TCRdb fed the multiplex PCR reads into CATT to redo clone calling. The data contain about 54,000 delta-chain clones, more than 15% of them singletons. Material: Vdelta1+ gamma-delta thymocytes from the thymus. These receptors all come from a boy younger than two who had congenital heart surgery. Each CDR3 is given with its conserved first and last residue. A D gene is named only where the DNA matches it firmly. Clone size is given for some rows only: seen once, a few or many times, or a class if the clone is expanded.

-	TRDD3	TRDV1	TRDJ1	TGTGCTCTTGGGGAAACCAGTTTCCTTTTACTGGGGGATACGCGAAACTCGTACACCGATAAACTCATCTTT	CALGETSFLLLGDTRNSYTDKLIF
few	TRDD3	TRDV1	TRDJ2	TGTGCTCTTGGGGAACCCCAGGGGCTACCTGGGGGATACGCGTCAGCACAACTCTTCTTT	CALGEPQGLPGGYASAQLFF
few	TRDD3	TRDV1	TRDJ1	TGTGCTCTTGGGAAACTGAGAGGTACTGGGGTTCACACCGATAAACTCATCTTT	CALGKLRGTGVHTDKLIF
-	TRDD2	TRDV1	TRDJ1	TGTGCTCTTGGGGAACTCAACCTTCCTACAGTTCGGGGGGGATGCCGAAAACTCATCTTT	CALGELNLPTVRGGCRKLIF
few	TRDD3	TRDV1	TRDJ1	TGTGCTCTTGGGGCCGGTAATACTGGGGGATACCAAAAGGATACCGATAAACTCATCTTT	CALGAGNTGGYQKDTDKLIF
few	TRDD3	TRDV1	TRDJ1	TGTGCTCTTGGGGAACTTATCCTACTGGGGGATGGGATGTACACCGATAAACTCATCTTT	CALGELILLGDGMYTDKLIF
few	TRDD3	TRDV1	TRDJ1	TGTGCTCTTGGGGAACCCCATTCCCGGTCTGGGGGATTGTACACCGATAAACTCATCTTT	CALGEPHSRSGGLYTDKLIF
few	TRDD3	TRDV1	TRDJ1	TGTGCTCTTGGGGAACGATCCCTCCCTATACTGGGGATTTACACCGATAAACTCATCTTT	CALGERSLPILGIYTDKLIF
-	TRDD3	TRDV1	TRDJ1	TGTGCTCTTGGAAAAGCTCTTACCGGGTCCGTCCTAACTACTGGGGGATGGTTTCCCGGTAAACTCATCTTT	CALGKALTGSVLTTGGWFPGKLIF
-	TRDD3	TRDV1	TRDJ1	TGTGCTCTGAGCCCTTTGGGCTGGGGGATTAATGCTGGTGCTGATAAACTCATCTTT	CALSPLGWGINAGADKLIF
few	-	TRDV1	TRDJ1	TGTGCTCTTGGGGAACTTGTGACGGGCCTCGATAAACTCATCTTT	CALGELVTGLDKLIF
few	TRDD3	TRDV1	TRDJ1	TGTGCTCTTGGGGAACGGCCGGAAATTCTGAGTACTGGGGGATCGTACACCGATAAACTCATCTTT	CALGERPEILSTGGSYTDKLIF